The 12 T cell receptor beta chains reported below all come from one sample, sequenced in a study of blood T cell repertoires in COVID-19. This table comes from immunoSEQ multiplex PCR, and its TCRdb copy is limited to in-frame clones, with some not included. The sample consists of about 2,600 clones, about nine tenths of them appearing once. The sequenced sample consisted of peripheral blood. The receptors here all came from a man between 65 and 85 years old with active COVID-19.

The chain carries TRBV5-6 and TRBJ2-1, with 9 bases matching TRBD1. Germline values: CDR1 SGHDT, CDR2 YYEEEE. V lost 5 bases to trimming and J lost 7 bases; unmatched junction nucleotides: 10. This CDR3 is 15 amino acids long. The CDR3 reads CASRYTGTGMNEQFF. The CDR3 DNA reads TGTGCCAGCAGATACACCGGGACAGGGATGAATGAGCAGTTCTTC.

The chain carries TRBV3-1 (or the pseudogene TRBV3-2) and TRBJ2-3, with TRBD2 identical over 9 bases. The CDR3 is 22 residues long. CDR1 is LGHDT and CDR2 is YNNKEL in the germline V gene (reference sequence). V trimming: 3 bases; J trimming: 2 bases; junction bases outside the gene matches: 24. Here the CDR3 DNA reads TGTGCCAGCAGCCATTTCCCTCGGATAGGGGTGAAGCGGGAGGCCACCACAGATACGCAGTATTTT. Translation: CASSHFPRIGVKREATTDTQYF.

The V gene is TRBV4-3, the J gene TRBJ1-2, with D tentatively TRBD1 (6 bases). V lost 3 bases and J lost 2, with 13 bases in between. This CDR3 has 15 residues. Germline lookup yields CDR1 LGHNA and CDR2 YSLEER. CDR3 sequence: CASSHLDRSNYGYTF. For the CDR3, the DNA is TGCGCCAGCAGCCATCTTGACAGGTCCAACTATGGCTACACCTTC.

This chain uses TRBV11-2 with TRBJ1-3; perhaps TRBD1 as D (5 bases). The germline V gene encodes CDR1 SGHAT and CDR2 FQNNGV. Trimming stripped 6 bases from V and 4 bases from J, with 22 bases between. The CDR3 sequence is 17 residues long. The CDR3 reads CASRRDAGALAGNTIYF. The CDR3 nucleotides read TGTGCCAGCAGGCGGGACGCCGGGGCATTAGCCGGAAACACCATATATTTT.

The chain has TRBV5-1 and TRBJ1-1; 9 positions agree with TRBD1. In germline, CDR1 is SGHRS, CDR2 YFSETQ. This CDR3 has 14 amino acids. V shed 4 bases, J shed 4 bases, and the junction held 5 bases outside the gene matches. CDR3 DNA: TGCGCCAGCAGCCGTGGACAGGGGCTCACTGAAGCTTTCTTT. The encoded protein is CASSRGQGLTEAFF.

This chain links TRBV30 with TRBJ1-4; possibly TRBD1 for D (5 bases). The V gene lost 4 bases and the J gene lost 0 bases, with 9 bases spanning the gap. The CDR3 length is 14 residues. Germline values: CDR1 GTSNPN, CDR2 SVGIG (reference sequence). CDR3 loop: CAWTGFATNEKLFF. The CDR3, as DNA: TGTGCCTGGACAGGGTTTGCAACTAATGAAAAACTGTTTTTT.

This chain links TRBV29-1 with TRBJ2-2; D remains unclear. The CDR3 is made up of 12 amino acids. CDR1 is SQVTM and CDR2 is ANQGSEA in the germline V gene. The V and J ends lost 5 bases and 2 bases respectively, with 6 bases between them. CDR3 sequence: CSVRENTGELFF. The CDR3 bases are TGCAGCGTTCGAGAAAACACCGGGGAGCTGTTTTTT.

The rearrangement joins TRBV29-1 to TRBJ2-7; no clear D. The CDR3 sequence is 13 residues long. Germline assignment: CDR1 SQVTM and CDR2 ANQGSEA. Trimming took off 0 bases at V and 3 bases at J, with 9 bases between the two ends. CDR3 residues: CSVEDRGGYEQYF. Here the CDR3 DNA reads TGCAGCGTTGAAGATCGAGGCGGCTACGAGCAGTACTTC.

The chain couples TRBV19 to TRBJ2-4; D is perhaps TRBD2 (6 bases). Trimming left V 7 bases short and J 8 bases short, with 18 bases between. The germline V gene has CDR1 LNHDA and CDR2 SQIVND (reference sequence). This CDR3 contains 14 residues. The CDR3 DNA sequence: TGTGCCAGTATTCATCAGGGAGGCCAGGACATTCAGTACTTC. Amino acid sequence: CASIHQGGQDIQYF.

The chain links TRBV25-1 to TRBJ2-3, with D possibly being TRBD2 (6 bases). From germline, CDR1 is MGHDK and CDR2 SYGVNS. The CDR3 runs 16 residues. The V end was cut by 1 base, the J end by 2 bases, with 13 bases between. The CDR3 bases are TGTGCCAGCAGTGAATTCGGCGGAGGGACCACAGATACGCAGTATTTT. It translates to CASSEFGGGTTDTQYF.

The V and J genes are TRBV29-1 and TRBJ2-5, with D perhaps TRBD1 (5 bases). The CDR3 covers 13 residues. V was pared by 7 bases and J by 5 bases, with 17 bases between. In germline, CDR1 is SQVTM, CDR2 ANQGSEA. CDR3 loop: CSGGQSGHETQYF. The CDR3 nucleotides are TGCAGCGGCGGCCAGTCAGGGCACGAGACCCAGTACTTC.

The gene calls are TRBV2 and TRBJ1-3; TRBD1 matches at 9 bases. The V segment lost 3 bases and the J segment 4 bases; nucleotides outside the gene matches: 7. The CDR3 extends over 16 amino acids. Germline V gives CDR1 SNHLY, CDR2 FYNNEI. CDR3 DNA sequence: TGTGCCAGCAGTGAGAACAGGGGGCTCTCGGGAAACACCATATATTTT. Its protein product is CASSENRGLSGNTIYF.